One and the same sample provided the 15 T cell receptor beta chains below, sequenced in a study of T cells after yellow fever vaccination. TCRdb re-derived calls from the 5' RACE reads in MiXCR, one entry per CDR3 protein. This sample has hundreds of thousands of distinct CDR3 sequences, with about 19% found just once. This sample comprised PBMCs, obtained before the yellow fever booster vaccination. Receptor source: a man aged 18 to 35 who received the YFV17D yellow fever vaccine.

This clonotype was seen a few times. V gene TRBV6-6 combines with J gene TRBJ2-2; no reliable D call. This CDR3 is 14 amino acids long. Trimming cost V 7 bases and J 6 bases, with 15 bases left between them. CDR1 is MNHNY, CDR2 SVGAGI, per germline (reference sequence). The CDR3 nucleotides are TGTGCCAGCAAGGAACGGCCCGAAGCCGGGGAGCTGTTTTTT. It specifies CASKERPEAGELFF.

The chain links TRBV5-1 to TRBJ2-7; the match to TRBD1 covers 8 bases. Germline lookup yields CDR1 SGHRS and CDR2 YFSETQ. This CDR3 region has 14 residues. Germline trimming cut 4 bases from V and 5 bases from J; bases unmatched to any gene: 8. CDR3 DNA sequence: TGCGCCAGCAGCCAAGGACAGGGCGCAGACGAGCAGTACTTC. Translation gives CASSQGQGADEQYF.

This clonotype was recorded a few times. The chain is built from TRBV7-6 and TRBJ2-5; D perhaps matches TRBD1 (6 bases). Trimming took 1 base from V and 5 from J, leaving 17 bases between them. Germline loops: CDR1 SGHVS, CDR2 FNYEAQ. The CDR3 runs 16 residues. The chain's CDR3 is CASSLVGTGRLETQYF. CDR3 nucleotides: TGTGCCAGCAGCTTAGTGGGAACAGGGAGATTGGAGACCCAGTACTTC.

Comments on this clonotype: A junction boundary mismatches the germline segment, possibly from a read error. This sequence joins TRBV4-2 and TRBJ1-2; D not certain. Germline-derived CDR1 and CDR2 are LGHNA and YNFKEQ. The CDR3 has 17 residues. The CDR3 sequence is CASSLVKPLAGGYGYTF. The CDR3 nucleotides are TGTGCCAGCAGCCTGGTGAAGCCCTTGGCAGGAGGGTATGGCTACACCTTT.

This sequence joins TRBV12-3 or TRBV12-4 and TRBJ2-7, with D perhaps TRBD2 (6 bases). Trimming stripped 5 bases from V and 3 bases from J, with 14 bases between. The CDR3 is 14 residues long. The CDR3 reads CASSVAGLHYEQYV. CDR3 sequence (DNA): TGTGCCAGCAGTGTTGCTGGACTACACTACGAGCAGTACGTC.

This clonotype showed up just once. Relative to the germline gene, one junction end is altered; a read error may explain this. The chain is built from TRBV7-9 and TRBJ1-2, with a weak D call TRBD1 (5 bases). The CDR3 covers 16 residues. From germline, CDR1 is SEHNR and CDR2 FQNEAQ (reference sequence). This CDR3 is CASSQASWGGNYGYTF. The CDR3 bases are TGCGCCAGCAGCCAAGCGTCTTGGGGCGGGAACTATGGCTACACCTTC.

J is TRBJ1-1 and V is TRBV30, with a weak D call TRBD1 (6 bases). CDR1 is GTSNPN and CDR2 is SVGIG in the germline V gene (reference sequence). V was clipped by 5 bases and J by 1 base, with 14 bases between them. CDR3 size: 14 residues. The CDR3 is CAWGIQGGNTEAFF. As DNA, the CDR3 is TGTGCCTGGGGTATACAGGGTGGGAACACTGAAGCTTTCTTT.

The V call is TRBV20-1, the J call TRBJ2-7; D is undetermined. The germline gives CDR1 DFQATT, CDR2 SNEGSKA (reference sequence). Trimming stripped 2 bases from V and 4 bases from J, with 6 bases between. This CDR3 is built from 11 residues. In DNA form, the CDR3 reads TGCAGTGCTAGAAACGGGTACGAGCAGTACTTC. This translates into CSARNGYEQYF.

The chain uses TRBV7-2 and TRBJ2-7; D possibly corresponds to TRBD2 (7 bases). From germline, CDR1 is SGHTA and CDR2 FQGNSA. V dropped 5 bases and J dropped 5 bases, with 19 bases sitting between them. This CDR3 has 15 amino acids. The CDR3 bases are TGTGCCAGCAGCATACAAATGGGGGGGCAAAACGAGCAGTACTTC. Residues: CASSIQMGGQNEQYF.

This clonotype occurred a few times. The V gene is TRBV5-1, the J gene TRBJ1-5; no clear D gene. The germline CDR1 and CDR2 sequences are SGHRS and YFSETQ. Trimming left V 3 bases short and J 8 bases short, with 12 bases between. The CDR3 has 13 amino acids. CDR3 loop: CASSWRGSEPQHF. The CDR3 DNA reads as TGCGCCAGCAGCTGGAGAGGGTCGGAGCCCCAGCATTTT.

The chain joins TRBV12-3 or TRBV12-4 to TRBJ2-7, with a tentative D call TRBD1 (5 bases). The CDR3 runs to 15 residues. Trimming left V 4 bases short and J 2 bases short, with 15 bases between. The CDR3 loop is CASSWGRRTPYEQYF. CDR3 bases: TGTGCCAGCAGTTGGGGCCGCAGGACACCCTACGAGCAGTACTTC.

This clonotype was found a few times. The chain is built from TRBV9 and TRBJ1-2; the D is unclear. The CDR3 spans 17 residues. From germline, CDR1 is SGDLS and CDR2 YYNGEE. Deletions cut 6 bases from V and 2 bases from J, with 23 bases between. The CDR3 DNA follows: TGTGCCAGCACGGGGTCAGCGGTTGATTTCCAAAACTATGGCTACACCTTC. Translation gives CASTGSAVDFQNYGYTF.

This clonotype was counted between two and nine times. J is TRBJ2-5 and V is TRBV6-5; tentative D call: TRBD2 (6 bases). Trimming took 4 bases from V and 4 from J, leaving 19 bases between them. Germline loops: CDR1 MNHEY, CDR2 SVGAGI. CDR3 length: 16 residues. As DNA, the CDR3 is TGTGCCAGCAGTTCCGCGGGACTCCATTATCGAGAGACCCAGTACTTC. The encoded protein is CASSSAGLHYRETQYF.

The CDR3 loop is CASRQVDTQYF. In DNA, the CDR3 is TGTGCCAGCCGGCAGGTGGATACGCAGTATTTT. The chain carries TRBV6-1 and TRBJ2-3; D remains ambiguous. Trimming shortened V by 8 bases and J by 6 bases, and 9 bases separated the two germline ends. This CDR3 region has 11 residues. Germline V gene data show CDR1 as MNHNS and CDR2 as SASEGT.

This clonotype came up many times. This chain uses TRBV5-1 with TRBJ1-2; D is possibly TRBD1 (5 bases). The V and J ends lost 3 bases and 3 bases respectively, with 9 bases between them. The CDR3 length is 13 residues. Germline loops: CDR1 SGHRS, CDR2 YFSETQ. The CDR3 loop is CASSSGTDYGYTF. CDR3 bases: TGCGCCAGCAGCTCCGGGACCGACTATGGCTACACCTTC.